The rows below give T cell receptor beta chains drawn from one sample of a study of T cell responses to AZD1222 COVID-19 vaccine. Clones were read by immunoSEQ multiplex PCR, and TCRdb kept only the in-frame ones, dropping some. The repertoire consists of 150,000 to 200,000 clones, with around 93% occurring once and the leading ten covering 7.5% to 9.5%. The sample here was peripheral blood, taken on day 0 of AZD1222 vaccination. The receptor set was obtained from an adult in good health. Both conserved end residues are part of each CDR3. The D gene is left open where the match is weak. Where a row states a size, it is once, few, many or the class of an expanded clone; other rows omit it.

j_gene | v_gene | d_gene | abundance | CDR3nt | CDR3aa
TRBJ2-7 | TRBV19 | . | . | TGTGCCAGTAGTATAGGACCAGCTTACGAGCAGTACTTC | CASSIGPAYEQYF
TRBJ2-5 | TRBV19 | . | . | TGTGCCAGTAGTAATAGGGGAGCCGTCCTTCCAGAGACCCAGTACTTC | CASSNRGAVLPETQYF
TRBJ2-7 | TRBV3-1/TRBV3-2 | TRBD2 | few | TGTGCCAGCAGCCAAGATCTGGGCGGGAGTGGCGAGCAGTACTTC | CASSQDLGGSGEQYF
TRBJ2-7 | TRBV19 | . | . | TGTGCCAACCACCACGGACGGATACCCTACGAGCAGTACTTC | CANHHGRIPYEQYF
TRBJ1-1 | TRBV5-5 | . | . | TGTGCCAGCAGCTTGGAATCAGGACACATGAACACTGAAGCTTTCTTT | CASSLESGHMNTEAFF
TRBJ1-2 | TRBV28 | . | . | TGTGCCAGCAGTAAAACAGTGCCCGATGGCTACACCTTC | CASSKTVPDGYTF
TRBJ2-7 | TRBV23-1 | TRBD1 | . | TGCGCCAGCAGTCAATTGACAGGGTCCTCTCTCGAGCAGTACTTC | CASSQLTGSSLEQYF
TRBJ1-1 | TRBV15 | . | . | TGTGCCACCAGCAGAGTTTGGGCGGGGCCGAACACTGAAGCTTTCTTT | CATSRVWAGPNTEAFF
TRBJ1-2 | TRBV6-5 | . | few | TGTGCCAGCAGTCCGACAGGTTTCTATGGCTACACCTTC | CASSPTGFYGYTF
TRBJ1-2 | TRBV4-1 | TRBD1 | . | TGCGCCAGCAGCTGGCAACAGGGGCCCTGGGATGGCTACACCTTC | CASSWQQGPWDGYTF
TRBJ1-5 | TRBV10-3 | . | . | TGTGCCATCAGTGACCCCGGGTCAGGGGTTCAGCCCCAGCATTTT | CAISDPGSGVQPQHF
TRBJ1-5 | TRBV6-5 | . | . | TGTGCCAGCAGGGAGCAGGGGATTAATCAGCCCCAGCATTTT | CASREQGINQPQHF
TRBJ2-1 | TRBV13 | TRBD1 | . | TGTGCCAGCAGCCCAGGACAGGGACCTTACAATGAGCAGTTCTTC | CASSPGQGPYNEQFF
TRBJ1-5 | TRBV28 | . | . | TGTGCCAGCAGTTCTTCTCGCGTTGGGCGCAATCAGCCCCAGCATTTT | CASSSSRVGRNQPQHF
TRBJ2-1 | TRBV15 | . | . | TGTGCCACCAGCAGAGGCCCGAATGAGCAGTTCTTC | CATSRGPNEQFF
TRBJ1-5 | TRBV19 | . | . | TGTGCCAGTAGTATACGCGGTAGCAATCAGCCCCAGCATTTT | CASSIRGSNQPQHF
TRBJ1-1 | TRBV6-2/TRBV6-3 | . | . | TGTGCCAGCAGTCTAAGGGGTGAGAGCACTGAAGCTTTCTTT | CASSLRGESTEAFF
TRBJ1-2 | TRBV6-5 | TRBD1 | . | TGTGCCAGCAGACGACAGGGAAGTGGCTACACCTTC | CASRRQGSGYTF
TRBJ2-2 | TRBV11-3 | . | . | TGTGCCAGCAGCTTAGGTCGGGGAATAGGCACCGGGGAGCTGTTTTTT | CASSLGRGIGTGELFF
TRBJ1-2 | TRBV5-5 | . | . | TGTGCCAGCAGCTTGCTGGCAGGACAAGACTATGGCTACACCTTC | CASSLLAGQDYGYTF
TRBJ2-7 | TRBV11-2 | . | . | TGTGCCAGCAGTTCACAGGGGACTCCGCGGTACTACGAGCAGTACTTC | CASSSQGTPRYYEQYF
TRBJ1-5 | TRBV2 | TRBD1 | . | TGTGCCAGCAGGAATCAGGGGGCCTATCAGCCCCAGCATTTT | CASRNQGAYQPQHF
TRBJ1-1 | TRBV14 | TRBD1 | . | TGTGCCAGCAGTTACAGGGGGCGCTGGACTGAAGCTTTCTTT | CASSYRGRWTEAFF
TRBJ1-5 | TRBV24-1 | . | once | TGTGCCACCAGTGATTTGCGGGTGGGCGGCAATCAGCCCCAGCATTTT | CATSDLRVGGNQPQHF
TRBJ2-5 | TRBV7-9 | . | . | TGTGCCAGCAGCTTAGGGCTACCTCAAGAGACCCAGTACTTC | CASSLGLPQETQYF
TRBJ1-1 | TRBV27 | TRBD1 | . | TGTGCCAGCATCCCGACAGGGGTAAGCACTGAAGCTTTCTTT | CASIPTGVSTEAFF
TRBJ1-4 | TRBV6-4 | . | . | TGTGCCAGCAGTGACTCGCCAAAGGGCCATAATGAAAAACTGTTTTTT | CASSDSPKGHNEKLFF
TRBJ1-6 | TRBV3-1/TRBV3-2 | . | . | TGTGCCAGCAGCCCTTTTGGAGGGGGAGAGGATTCACCCCTCCACTTT | CASSPFGGGEDSPLHF